These 12 T cell receptor beta chains were all obtained from the same sample, sequenced in a study of blood T cell repertoires in COVID-19. The method was immunoSEQ multiplex PCR; TCRdb's version includes in-frame clones alone and lacks a portion of them. The sample carries around 30,000 clones, roughly 86% recorded once. Sequencing was carried out using peripheral blood. All receptors derive from a human donor in a cohort sampled during active COVID-19. The donor label of this sample is uncertain.

The V gene is TRBV6-5, the J gene TRBJ1-1; D unresolved. Germline CDR1 MNHEY, CDR2 SVGAGI. Trimming removed 6 bases from V and 6 bases from J, with 8 bases in between. The CDR3 covers 11 residues. CDR3 region: CASSGRAEAFF. The CDR3 bases are TGTGCCAGCAGCGGCCGGGCTGAAGCTTTCTTT.

The chain uses TRBV24-1 and TRBJ2-1, with 8 positions matching TRBD2. Germline values: CDR1 KGHDR, CDR2 SFDVKD. This CDR3 is 18 amino acids long. The ends lost 3 bases at V and 6 bases at J; junction bases unmatched: 15. The CDR3 DNA follows: TGTGCCACCAGTGATCCGATTGGAGCGGGAGCCTCAACCAATGAGCAGTTCTTC. It is translated as CATSDPIGAGASTNEQFF.

This clone came up once. This rearrangement joins TRBV3-1 (or the pseudogene TRBV3-2) to TRBJ1-1; D might be TRBD1 (6 bases). The CDR3 consists of 14 residues. V was trimmed by 3 bases and J by 3 bases, leaving 11 bases between them. Per the germline V gene, CDR1 is LGHDT and CDR2 is YNNKEL (reference sequence). This chain's CDR3 is CASSQTTGYTEAFF. The CDR3 nucleotides read TGTGCCAGCAGCCAGACGACAGGTTACACTGAAGCTTTCTTT.

The genes are TRBV15 and TRBJ1-5, with TRBD1 matching over 8 bases. Germline V gives CDR1 LNHNV, CDR2 YYDKDF (reference sequence). The CDR3 has 16 amino acids. Unmatched junction bases numbered 9, after V lost 2 bases and J lost 6 bases. CDR3 coding DNA: TGTGCCACCAGCAGATTGGCGTCAGGGGGCATTCAGCCCCAGCATTTT. This sequence encodes CATSRLASGGIQPQHF.

This chain uses TRBV18 with TRBJ2-3; D possibly corresponds to TRBD1 (6 bases). The V end lost 5 bases, the J end lost 6 bases, and 9 bases lay between the germline ends. This CDR3 spans 12 amino acids. CDR1 and CDR2 (germline): KGHSH, LQKENI. DNA for the CDR3: TGTGCCAGCTCAGCAAGGGGGGATACGCAGTATTTT. This codes for CASSARGDTQYF.

V gene TRBV28 combines with J gene TRBJ2-7; D might be TRBD2 (5 bases). Germline V lookup: CDR1 MDHEN, CDR2 SYDVKM. V dropped 4 bases and J dropped 2 bases, with 12 bases sitting between them. This CDR3 has 14 amino acids. CDR3 sequence (DNA): TGTGCCAGCAGTTCCGGGATCTCGGCCTACGAGCAGTACTTC. It specifies CASSSGISAYEQYF.

The rearrangement joins TRBV7-3 to TRBJ2-3, with 9 bases matching TRBD1. The CDR3 has 17 amino acids. CDR1 is SGHTA, CDR2 FQGTGA, per germline. V lost 4 bases and J lost 2; bases outside the gene matches: 10. The CDR3: CASSSIGTGKYTDTQYF. The CDR3 DNA reads TGTGCCAGCAGCTCCATTGGGACAGGGAAGTACACAGATACGCAGTATTTT.

This chain uses TRBV4-1 with TRBJ2-1; D ambiguous. Trimming took 0 bases from V and 7 from J, leaving 13 bases between them. The CDR3 is made up of 15 amino acids. In germline, CDR1 is MGHRA, CDR2 YSYEKL. Written as DNA, the CDR3 is TGCGCCAGCAGCCAAGAAAAGAGCACTCCGAATGAGCAGTTCTTC. Translation gives CASSQEKSTPNEQFF.

This clone showed up just once. The chain combines TRBV5-5 with TRBJ2-5, with D perhaps matching TRBD1 (5 bases). This CDR3 spans 14 amino acids. V was cut by 1 base and J by 1 base, with 8 bases left in between. Germline V CDR1 and CDR2: SGHKS, YYEKEE (reference sequence). CDR3 in DNA: TGTGCCAGCAGCTTGAGGACATTCCAAGAGACCCAGTACTTC. Amino acids: CASSLRTFQETQYF.

This clone was observed a single time. The chain uses TRBV5-1 and TRBJ2-1; no clear D gene. From germline, CDR1 is SGHRS and CDR2 YFSETQ. CDR3 length equals 14 residues. V lost 3 bases and J 8 bases, leaving 15 bases between the germline ends. The chain's CDR3 is CASSSTGVRDEQFF. In nucleotides, the CDR3 is TGCGCCAGCAGCTCCACTGGAGTACGGGATGAGCAGTTCTTC.

This clone was recorded only once. V usage is TRBV2 and J usage is TRBJ2-7, with D possibly being TRBD1 (6 bases). The CDR3 length is 13 residues. CDR1 is SNHLY, CDR2 FYNNEI, per germline. V lost 5 bases and J lost 3, with 11 bases in between. The CDR3 region is CASSRGHGYEQYF. CDR3 nucleotides: TGTGCCAGCAGTCGGGGACATGGCTACGAGCAGTACTTC.

This clone was seen a few times. The rearrangement uses TRBV7-9 and TRBJ1-5; 7 bases are a match to TRBD1. CDR3 length: 15 amino acids. Trimming removed 1 base from V and 4 bases from J; junction bases left unmatched: 4. Germline V gene data show CDR1 as SEHNR and CDR2 as FQNEAQ (reference sequence). The CDR3 region has the DNA TGTGCCAGCAGCTTAGGGGACAGCTTTAATCAGCCCCAGCATTTT. Its translation is CASSLGDSFNQPQHF.